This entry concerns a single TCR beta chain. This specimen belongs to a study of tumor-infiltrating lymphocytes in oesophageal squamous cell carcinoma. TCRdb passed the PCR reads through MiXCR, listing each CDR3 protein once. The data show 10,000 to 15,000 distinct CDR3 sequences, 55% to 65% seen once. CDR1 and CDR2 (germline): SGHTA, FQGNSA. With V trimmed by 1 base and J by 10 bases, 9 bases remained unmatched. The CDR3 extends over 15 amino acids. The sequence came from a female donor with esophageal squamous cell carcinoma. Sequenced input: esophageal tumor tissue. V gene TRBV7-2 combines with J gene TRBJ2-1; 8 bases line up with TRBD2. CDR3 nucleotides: TGTGCCAGCAGCTTAGAGACTAGCGTTGCCACCGAGCAGTTCTTC. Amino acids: CASSLETSVATEQFF.